The present entry profiles one T cell receptor (beta chain) with its context. Its antigen remains unidentified. The entry originates in a study of graft-versus-host responses after intestinal transplantation. Germline V gene data show CDR1 as SGDLS and CDR2 as YYNGEE. The CDR3 runs to 15 residues. V lost 3 bases, J lost 3 bases, and 5 bases stayed unmatched. Clones were read by immunoSEQ multiplex PCR, and TCRdb kept only the in-frame ones, dropping some. The sample contains 20,000 to 25,000 clones, roughly 94% of which appear only once. Study-wide results and limits: Allografts of patients with graft-donor T cell macrochimerism showed high graft-versus-host to host-versus-graft clone ratios.

The source was PBMCs, collected 156 days after intestinal transplant. The source is a human patient who received an intestinal transplant, so some T cells may come from the graft donor. The chain couples TRBV9 to TRBJ1-2, with TRBD1 matching over 10 bases. CDR3 DNA sequence: TGTGCCAGCAGCGACACCGGGACAGGGGACTATGGCTACACCTTC. Translated: CASSDTGTGDYGYTF.